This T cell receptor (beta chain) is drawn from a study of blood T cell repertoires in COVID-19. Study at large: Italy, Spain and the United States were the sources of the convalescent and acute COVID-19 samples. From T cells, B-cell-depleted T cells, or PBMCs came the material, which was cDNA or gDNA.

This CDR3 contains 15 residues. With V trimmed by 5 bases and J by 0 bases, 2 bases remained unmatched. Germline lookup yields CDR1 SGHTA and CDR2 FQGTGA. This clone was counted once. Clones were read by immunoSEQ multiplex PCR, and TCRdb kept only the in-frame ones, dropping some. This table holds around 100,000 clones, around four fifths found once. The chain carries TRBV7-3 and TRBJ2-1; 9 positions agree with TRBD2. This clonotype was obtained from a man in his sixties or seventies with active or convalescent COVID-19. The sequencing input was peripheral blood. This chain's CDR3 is CASSDSGSSYNEQFF. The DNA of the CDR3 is TGTGCCAGCAGCGATAGCGGGAGCTCCTACAATGAGCAGTTCTTC.